This T cell receptor beta chain was identified in a study of blood T cell repertoires in COVID-19. In the study overall: Material from acute and convalescent COVID-19 was sourced from the United States, Italy and Spain. T cells, B-cell-depleted T cells, or PBMCs provided the cDNA or gDNA that served as material.

A single count supports this clone. The CDR3 spans 15 residues. The V gene end was trimmed by 4 bases and the J gene end by 6 bases; junction bases not matched to a gene: 6. CDR1 is MNHEY and CDR2 is SMNVEV in the germline V gene (reference sequence). The assay was immunoSEQ multiplex PCR, and TCRdb's table has in-frame clones only and misses some. This sample has roughly 53,000 clones, with around 82% found just once. The V call is TRBV27, the J call TRBJ2-1; 10 positions match TRBD2. The sequenced sample was peripheral blood. This clonotype was sampled from a human donor in a cohort sampled during active COVID-19. The CDR3 reads CASSSSGRVANEQFF. The CDR3 DNA sequence: TGTGCCAGCAGTTCTAGCGGGAGAGTAGCCAATGAGCAGTTCTTC.